What follows are 4 T cell receptor beta chains derived from one specimen sequenced in a study of blood T cell repertoires in COVID-19. Sequenced by immunoSEQ multiplex PCR; TCRdb stores in-frame clones only, minus some. The data show about 300,000 clones, roughly 88% seen once. Sequenced sample: PBMCs or T cells enriched from blood (not recorded which). These receptors were collected from a man younger than 40 who had recovered from COVID-19.

CDR3 amino acids: CASSSQAAGRFNQPQHF. The CDR3 region has the DNA TGTGCCAGCAGCTCTCAAGCGGCAGGGAGGTTCAATCAGCCCCAGCATTTT. V usage is TRBV5-6 and J usage is TRBJ1-5; D may be TRBD1 (5 bases). The CDR3 sequence is 17 residues long. Germline V gene lookup returns CDR1 SGHDT and CDR2 YYEEEE. V was trimmed by 3 bases and J by 3 bases, leaving 19 bases between them.

The V gene is TRBV6-5, the J gene TRBJ2-3, with 7 bases identical to TRBD2. This CDR3 is built from 16 residues. CDR1 and CDR2 from the germline V gene are MNHEY and SVGAGI. V lost 0 bases, J lost 2 bases, and 5 bases stayed unmatched. CDR3 bases: TGTGCCAGCAGTTACTCCTCGGGGGGTGTCACAGATACGCAGTATTTT. Protein product: CASSYSSGGVTDTQYF.

The chain recombines TRBV3-1 (or the pseudogene TRBV3-2) with TRBJ2-3; the match to TRBD2 covers 9 bases. The junction had 13 bases not matched to a gene; V was cut back by 7 bases and J by 8 bases. The CDR3 runs to 15 residues. CDR1 is LGHDT, CDR2 YNNKEL, per germline (reference sequence). This chain's CDR3 is CASTPPAGGLGTQYF. In nucleotides, the CDR3 is TGTGCCAGCACGCCTCCAGCGGGGGGCTTGGGTACGCAGTATTTT.

This clone was seen just once. V gene TRBV18 combines with J gene TRBJ1-2, with D possibly TRBD1 on 6 matching bases. The V end was cut by 0 bases, the J end by 4 bases, with 6 bases between. Per germline, CDR1 KGHSH and CDR2 LQKENI. The CDR3 consists of 13 residues. The CDR3 sequence: CASSPPTGYGYTF. The CDR3 region has the DNA TGTGCCAGCTCACCACCGACAGGCTATGGCTACACCTTC.